The TCR beta chain described here comes from a study of metastatic and nonmetastatic thyroid tumors. This CDR3 comprises 17 residues. Trimming pared 0 bases from V and 0 bases from J, leaving 10 bases between. CDR1 and CDR2 from the germline V gene are SGHRS and YFSETQ. Ahead of thyroid surgery, no patient had received treatment of any kind. This clone has just a few counts. This same CDR3 is encoded by further DNA sequences in the sample. TCRdb reanalyzed the PCR reads via MiXCR. The sample holds around 20,000 clones, approximately 32% seen once. The TCR was taken from a female donor with papillary thyroid cancer or a benign thyroid nodule (not recorded which). Some clones in this sample may be carry-over from other donors' samples. The chain carries TRBV5-1 and TRBJ2-6, with D perhaps TRBD1 (5 bases). Sequencing was carried out using adjacent normal tissue. The CDR3 region has the DNA TGCGCCAGCAGCTTGGACGCCCAGGGCTCTGGGGCCAACGTCCTGACTTTC. Translating gives CASSLDAQGSGANVLTF. Full variable domain (outside the CDR3, taken from reference TRBV5-1 and TRBJ2-6): KAGVTQTPRYLIKTRGQQVTLSCSPISGHRSVSWYQQTPGQGLQFLFEYFSETQRNKGNFPGRFSGRQFSNSRSEMNVSTLELGDSALYLCASSLDAQGSGANVLTFGAGSRLTVL.